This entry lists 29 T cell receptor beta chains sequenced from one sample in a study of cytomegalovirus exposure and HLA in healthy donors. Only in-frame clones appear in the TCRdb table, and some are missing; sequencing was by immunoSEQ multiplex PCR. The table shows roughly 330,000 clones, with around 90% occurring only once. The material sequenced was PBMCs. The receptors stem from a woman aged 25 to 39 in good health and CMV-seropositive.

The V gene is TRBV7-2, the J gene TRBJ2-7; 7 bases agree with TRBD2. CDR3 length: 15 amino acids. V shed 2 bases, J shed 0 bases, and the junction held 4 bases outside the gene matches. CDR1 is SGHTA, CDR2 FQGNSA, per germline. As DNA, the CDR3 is TGTGCCAGCAGCTTATGGCGGGGGAGCTCCTACGAGCAGTACTTC. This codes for CASSLWRGSSYEQYF. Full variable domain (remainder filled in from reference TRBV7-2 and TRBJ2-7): GAGVSQSPSNKVTEKGKDVELRCDPISGHTALYWYRQSLGQGLEFLIYFQGNSAPDKSGLPSDRFSAERTGGSVSTLTIQRTQQEDSAVYLCASSLWRGSSYEQYFGPGTRLTVT.

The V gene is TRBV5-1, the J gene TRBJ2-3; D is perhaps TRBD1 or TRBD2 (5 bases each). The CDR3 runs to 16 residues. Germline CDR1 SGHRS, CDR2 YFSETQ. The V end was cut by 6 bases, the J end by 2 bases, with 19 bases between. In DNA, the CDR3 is TGCGCCAGCACCACCCTGGACATCCGGGACACAGATACGCAGTATTTT. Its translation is CASTTLDIRDTDTQYF.

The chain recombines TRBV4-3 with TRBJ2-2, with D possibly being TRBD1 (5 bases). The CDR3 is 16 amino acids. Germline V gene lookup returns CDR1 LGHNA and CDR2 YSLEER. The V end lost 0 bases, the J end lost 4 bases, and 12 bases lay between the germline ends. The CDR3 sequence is CASSQDYDSTTGELFF. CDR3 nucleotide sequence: TGCGCCAGCAGCCAAGATTACGACAGCACCACCGGGGAGCTGTTTTTT.

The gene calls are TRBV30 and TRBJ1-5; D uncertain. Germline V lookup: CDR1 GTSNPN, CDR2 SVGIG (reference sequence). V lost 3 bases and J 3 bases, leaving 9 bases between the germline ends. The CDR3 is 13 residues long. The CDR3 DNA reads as TGTGCCTGGAGGGAGGGTTTCAATCAGCCCCAGCATTTT. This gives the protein CAWREGFNQPQHF.

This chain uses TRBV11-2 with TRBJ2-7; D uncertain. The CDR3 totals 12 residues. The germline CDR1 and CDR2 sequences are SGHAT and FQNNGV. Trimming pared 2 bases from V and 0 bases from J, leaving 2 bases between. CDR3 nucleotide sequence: TGTGCCAGCAGCTTAAACTCCTACGAGCAGTACTTC. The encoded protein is CASSLNSYEQYF.

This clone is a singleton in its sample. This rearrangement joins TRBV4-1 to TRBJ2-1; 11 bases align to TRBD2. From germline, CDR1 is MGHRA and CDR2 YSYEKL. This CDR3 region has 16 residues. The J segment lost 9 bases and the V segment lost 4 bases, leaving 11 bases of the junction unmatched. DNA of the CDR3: TGCGCCAGCAGCCTGATACTAGCGGGAGTTCTCTCTGAGCAGTTCTTC. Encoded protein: CASSLILAGVLSEQFF.

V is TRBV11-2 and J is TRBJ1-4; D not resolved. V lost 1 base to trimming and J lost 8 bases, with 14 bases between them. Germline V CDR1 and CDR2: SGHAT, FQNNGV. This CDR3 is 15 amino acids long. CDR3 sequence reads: CASSLGGVLGEKLFF. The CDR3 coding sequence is TGTGCCAGCAGCTTAGGCGGTGTATTAGGGGAAAAACTGTTTTTT.

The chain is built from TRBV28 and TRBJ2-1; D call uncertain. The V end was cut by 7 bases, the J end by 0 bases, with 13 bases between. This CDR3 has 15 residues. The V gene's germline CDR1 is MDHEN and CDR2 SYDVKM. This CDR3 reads CASNQWVSSYNEQFF. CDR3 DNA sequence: TGTGCCAGCAACCAGTGGGTTAGCTCCTACAATGAGCAGTTCTTC.

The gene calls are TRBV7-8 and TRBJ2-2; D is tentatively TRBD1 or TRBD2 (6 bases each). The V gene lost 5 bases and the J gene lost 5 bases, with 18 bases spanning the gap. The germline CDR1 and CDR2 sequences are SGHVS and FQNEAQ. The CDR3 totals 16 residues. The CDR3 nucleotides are TGTGCCAGCAGCCCCGCGGGACAAGGGGTAACCGGGGAGCTGTTTTTT. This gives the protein CASSPAGQGVTGELFF. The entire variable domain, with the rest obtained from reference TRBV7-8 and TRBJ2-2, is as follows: GAGVSQSPRYKVAKRGQDVALRCDPISGHVSLFWYQQALGQGPEFLTYFQNEAQLDKSGLPSDRFFAERPEGSVSTLKIQRTQQEDSAVYLCASSPAGQGVTGELFFGEGSRLTVL.

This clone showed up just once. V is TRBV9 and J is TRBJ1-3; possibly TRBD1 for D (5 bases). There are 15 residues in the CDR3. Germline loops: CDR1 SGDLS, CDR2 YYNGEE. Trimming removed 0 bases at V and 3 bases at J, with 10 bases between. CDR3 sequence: CASSVALGVGNTIYF. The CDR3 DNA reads TGTGCCAGCAGCGTAGCTTTGGGGGTTGGAAACACCATATATTTT.

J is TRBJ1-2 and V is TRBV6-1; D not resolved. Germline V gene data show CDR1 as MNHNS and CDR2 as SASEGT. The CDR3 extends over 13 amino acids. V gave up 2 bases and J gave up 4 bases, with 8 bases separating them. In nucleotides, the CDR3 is TGTGCCAGCAGTGAATTGGCAGGCTATGGCTACACCTTC. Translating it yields CASSELAGYGYTF.

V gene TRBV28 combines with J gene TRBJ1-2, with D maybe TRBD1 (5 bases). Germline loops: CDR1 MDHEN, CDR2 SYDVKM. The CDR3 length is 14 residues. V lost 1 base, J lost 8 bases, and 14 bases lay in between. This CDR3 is CASSLYQGTVGYTF. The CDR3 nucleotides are TGTGCCAGCAGTTTATACCAGGGTACGGTAGGCTACACCTTC.

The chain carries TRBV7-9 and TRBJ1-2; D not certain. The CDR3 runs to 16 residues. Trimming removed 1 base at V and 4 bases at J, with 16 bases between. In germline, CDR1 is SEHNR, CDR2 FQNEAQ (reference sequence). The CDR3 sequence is CASSLGGGHLIYGYTF. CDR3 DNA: TGTGCCAGCAGCTTAGGTGGAGGGCACCTAATCTATGGCTACACCTTC.

DNA of the CDR3: TGTGCCAGCACCAGCGGGGGGATCGAAAACATTCAGTACTTC. This codes for CASTSGGIENIQYF. The rearrangement uses TRBV9 and TRBJ2-4; TRBD2 matches 9 bases. Looked up from germline, CDR1 is SGDLS and CDR2 is YYNGEE. V dropped 6 bases and J dropped 5; count of bases not matched to a gene: 6. The CDR3 contains 14 residues.

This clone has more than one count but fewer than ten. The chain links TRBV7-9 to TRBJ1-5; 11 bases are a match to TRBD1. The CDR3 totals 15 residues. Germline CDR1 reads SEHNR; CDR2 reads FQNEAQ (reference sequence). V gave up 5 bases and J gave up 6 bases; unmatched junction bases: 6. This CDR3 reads CASSVGDRGFQPQHF. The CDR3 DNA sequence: TGTGCCAGCAGCGTCGGGGACAGGGGGTTTCAGCCCCAGCATTTT.

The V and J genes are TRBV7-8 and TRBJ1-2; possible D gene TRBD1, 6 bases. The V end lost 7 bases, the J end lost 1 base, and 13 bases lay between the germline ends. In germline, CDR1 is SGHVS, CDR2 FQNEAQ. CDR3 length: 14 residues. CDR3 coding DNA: TGTGCCAGCACCCAACAGGGCTTTAACTATGGCTACACCTTC. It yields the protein CASTQQGFNYGYTF.

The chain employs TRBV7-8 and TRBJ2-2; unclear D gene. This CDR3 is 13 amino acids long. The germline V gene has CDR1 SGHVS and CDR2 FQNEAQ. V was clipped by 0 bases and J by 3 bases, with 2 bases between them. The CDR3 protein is CASSLAYTGELFF. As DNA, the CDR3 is TGTGCCAGCAGCTTAGCTTACACCGGGGAGCTGTTTTTT.

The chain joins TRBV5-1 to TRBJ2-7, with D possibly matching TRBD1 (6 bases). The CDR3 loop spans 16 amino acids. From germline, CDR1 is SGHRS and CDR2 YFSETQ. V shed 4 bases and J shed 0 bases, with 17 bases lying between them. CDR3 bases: TGCGCCAGCAGCCCCTCCAACAGGGATTCCTCCTACGAGCAGTACTTC. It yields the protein CASSPSNRDSSYEQYF.

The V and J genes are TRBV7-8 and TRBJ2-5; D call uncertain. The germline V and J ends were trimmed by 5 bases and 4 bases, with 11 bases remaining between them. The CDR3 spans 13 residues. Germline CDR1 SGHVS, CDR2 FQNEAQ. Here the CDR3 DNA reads TGTGCCAGCAGCCATCCTTTGGGAGAGACCCAGTACTTC. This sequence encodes CASSHPLGETQYF.

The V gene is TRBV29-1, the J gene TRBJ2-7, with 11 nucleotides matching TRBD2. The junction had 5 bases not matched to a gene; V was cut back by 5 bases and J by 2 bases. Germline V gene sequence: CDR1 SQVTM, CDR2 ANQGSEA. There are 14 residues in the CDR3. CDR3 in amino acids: CSVSGTSGTYEQYF. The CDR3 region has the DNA TGCAGCGTTTCCGGGACTAGCGGTACCTACGAGCAGTACTTC.

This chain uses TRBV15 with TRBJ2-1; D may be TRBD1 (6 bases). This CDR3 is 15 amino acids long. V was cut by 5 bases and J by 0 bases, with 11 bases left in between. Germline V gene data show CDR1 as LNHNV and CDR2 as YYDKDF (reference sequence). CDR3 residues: CATSSQGSSYNEQFF. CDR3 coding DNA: TGTGCCACCAGCTCACAGGGCAGCTCCTACAATGAGCAGTTCTTC.

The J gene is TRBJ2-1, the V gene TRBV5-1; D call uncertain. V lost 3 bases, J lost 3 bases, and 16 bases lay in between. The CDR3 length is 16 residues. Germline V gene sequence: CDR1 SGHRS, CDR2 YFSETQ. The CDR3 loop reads CASSSSKTSGYNEQFF. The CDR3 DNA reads TGCGCCAGCAGCTCTAGTAAAACCTCGGGCTACAATGAGCAGTTCTTC.

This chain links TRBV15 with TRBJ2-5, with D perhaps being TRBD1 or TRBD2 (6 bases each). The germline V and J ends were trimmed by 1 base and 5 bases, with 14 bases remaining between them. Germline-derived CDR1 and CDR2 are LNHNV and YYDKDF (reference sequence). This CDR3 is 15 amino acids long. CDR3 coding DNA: TGTGCCACCAGCAGAGTAAGGGGGGCTGCGGAGACCCAGTACTTC. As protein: CATSRVRGAAETQYF.

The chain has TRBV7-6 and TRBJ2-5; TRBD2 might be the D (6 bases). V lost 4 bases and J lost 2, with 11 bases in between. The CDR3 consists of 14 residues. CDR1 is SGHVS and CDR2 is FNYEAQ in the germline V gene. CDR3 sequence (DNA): TGTGCCAGCAGCTGGACCGGGACTCAAGAGACCCAGTACTTC. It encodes CASSWTGTQETQYF.

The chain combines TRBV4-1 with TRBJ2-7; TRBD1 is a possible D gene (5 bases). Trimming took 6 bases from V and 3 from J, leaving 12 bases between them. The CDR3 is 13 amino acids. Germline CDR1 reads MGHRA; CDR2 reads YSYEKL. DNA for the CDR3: TGCGCCAGCAGTCCAGGGTTGGTCTACGAGCAGTACTTC. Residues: CASSPGLVYEQYF.

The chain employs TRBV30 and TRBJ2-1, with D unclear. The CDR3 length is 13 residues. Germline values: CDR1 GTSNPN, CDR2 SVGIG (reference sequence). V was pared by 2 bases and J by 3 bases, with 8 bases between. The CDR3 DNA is TGTGCCTGGAGTCCGACAAACTACAATGAGCAGTTCTTC. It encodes CAWSPTNYNEQFF.

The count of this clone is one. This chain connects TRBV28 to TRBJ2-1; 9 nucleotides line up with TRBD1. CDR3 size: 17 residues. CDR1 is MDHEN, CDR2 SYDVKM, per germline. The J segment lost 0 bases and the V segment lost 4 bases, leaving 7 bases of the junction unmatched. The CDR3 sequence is CASSSTQGAGSYNEQFF. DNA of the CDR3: TGTGCCAGCAGTTCAACACAGGGGGCCGGCTCCTACAATGAGCAGTTCTTC.

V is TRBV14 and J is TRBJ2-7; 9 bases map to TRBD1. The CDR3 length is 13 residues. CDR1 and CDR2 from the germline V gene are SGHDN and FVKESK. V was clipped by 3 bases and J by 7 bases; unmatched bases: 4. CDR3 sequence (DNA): TGTGCCAGCAGCCAGACAGGGGGTGGTGAGCAGTACTTC. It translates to CASSQTGGGEQYF.

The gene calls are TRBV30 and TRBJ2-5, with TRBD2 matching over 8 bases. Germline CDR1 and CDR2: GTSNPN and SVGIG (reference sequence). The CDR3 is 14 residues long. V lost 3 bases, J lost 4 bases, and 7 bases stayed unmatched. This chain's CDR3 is CAWSAGGAGETQYF. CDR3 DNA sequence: TGTGCCTGGAGCGCCGGGGGGGCGGGAGAGACCCAGTACTTC.